The 6 T cell receptor beta chains listed next were all sequenced from one sample in a study of blood T cells in healthy people across ages. It was with a sample-barcoded 5' primer and a J-beta primer mix that a second PCR of roughly 6 to 12 cycles was run. Via MiXCR, TCRdb re-called the 5' RACE reads, giving one row per CDR3 protein. Here the sample spans roughly 2 million distinct CDR3 sequences, around 48% being singletons. Material for sequencing was blood. All receptors come from a woman aged 40 to 50 in good health.

This sequence joins TRBV19 and TRBJ2-1; 9 bases line up with TRBD2. V gave up 5 bases and J gave up 0 bases; unmatched junction bases: 11. Germline CDR1 reads LNHDA; CDR2 reads SQIVND (reference sequence). This CDR3 has 18 residues. In DNA form, the CDR3 reads TGTGCCAGTAGTCCCTGGGGACTAGCCCCCTTCTCCTACAATGAGCAGTTCTTC. Translated, it gives CASSPWGLAPFSYNEQFF.

The V call is TRBV29-1, the J call TRBJ1-3; a possible D gene is TRBD1 (6 bases). Per the germline V gene, CDR1 is SQVTM and CDR2 is ANQGSEA. The CDR3 has 14 amino acids. V dropped 4 bases and J dropped 2 bases, with 12 bases sitting between them. The CDR3 region has the DNA TGCAGCGTTGTCGGACAGTACCCTGGAAACACCATATATTTT. Protein: CSVVGQYPGNTIYF.

This clonotype was picked up many times. The CDR3 loop reads CASSLGPVQETQYF. Written as DNA, the CDR3 is TGTGCCAGCAGCTTAGGCCCGGTCCAAGAGACCCAGTACTTC. The V and J genes are TRBV7-2 and TRBJ2-5; no clear D gene. From germline, CDR1 is SGHTA and CDR2 FQGNSA. The length of the CDR3 is 14 residues. V lost 1 base, J lost 1 base, and 7 bases lay in between.

A few counts support this clonotype. The V gene is TRBV7-2, the J gene TRBJ2-6; either TRBD1 or TRBD2 may supply D (6 bases each). Germline V lookup: CDR1 SGHTA, CDR2 FQGNSA. The CDR3 runs 14 residues. Trimming left V 4 bases short and J 4 bases short, with 8 bases between. The CDR3 is CASSWGAGANVLTF. CDR3 sequence (DNA): TGTGCCAGCAGCTGGGGGGCCGGGGCCAACGTCCTGACTTTC.

For this clonotype: A junction end diverges from the germline sequence, so it may reflect a read error. The rearrangement links TRBV7-7 to TRBJ2-1; weak D call: TRBD2 (5 bases). Looked up from germline, CDR1 is SSHAT and CDR2 is FNYEAQ (reference sequence). This CDR3 contains 15 residues. The DNA for the CDR3 is TGTGCTAGCAGCTTATTCCAGGACGGGGACAATGAGCAGTTCTTC. This codes for CASSLFQDGDNEQFF.

The V gene is TRBV12-3 or TRBV12-4, the J gene TRBJ2-1; unclear D gene. This CDR3 comprises 15 residues. V was pared by 8 bases and J by 0 bases, with 14 bases between. CDR3 in amino acids: CASRKPSSSYNEQFF. CDR3 DNA: TGTGCCAGCCGCAAACCATCAAGCTCCTACAATGAGCAGTTCTTC.